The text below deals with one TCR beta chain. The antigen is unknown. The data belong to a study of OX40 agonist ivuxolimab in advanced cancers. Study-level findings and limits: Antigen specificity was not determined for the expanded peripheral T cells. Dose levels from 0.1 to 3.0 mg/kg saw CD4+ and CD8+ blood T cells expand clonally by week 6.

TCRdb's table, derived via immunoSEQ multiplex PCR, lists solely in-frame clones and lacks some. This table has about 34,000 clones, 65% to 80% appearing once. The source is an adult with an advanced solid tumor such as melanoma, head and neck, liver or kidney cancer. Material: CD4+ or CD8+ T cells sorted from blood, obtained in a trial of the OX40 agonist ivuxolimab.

The CDR3 DNA follows: TGTGCCAGCAGTTTATCGGGTGGAGTCGGGACAGGGAAAAAACTGTTTTTT. This gives the protein CASSLSGGVGTGKKLFF. The V gene is TRBV27, the J gene TRBJ1-4, with TRBD1 matching over 9 bases. This CDR3 comprises 17 residues. Germline CDR1 MNHEY, CDR2 SMNVEV (reference sequence). V shed 0 bases, J shed 9 bases, and the junction held 11 bases outside the gene matches. Based on the CDR3 plus reference TRBV27 and TRBJ1-4, the full variable domain is EAQVTQNPRYLITVTGKKLTVTCSQNMNHEYMSWYRQDPGLGLRQIYYSMNVEVTDKGDVPEGYKVSRKEKRNFPLILESPSPNQTSLYFCASSLSGGVGTGKKLFFGSGTQLSVL.